This T cell receptor beta chain was identified during a study of blood T cell repertoires in COVID-19. Study context: Acute-phase and convalescent COVID-19 samples originated in the United States, Italy and Spain. In each case, the material was cDNA or gDNA derived from T cells, B-cell-depleted T cells, or PBMCs.

Germline assignment: CDR1 MDHEN and CDR2 SYDVKM. V was pared by 6 bases and J by 4 bases, with 12 bases between. There are 13 residues in the CDR3. This clone is a singleton in its sample. Original handling: Reference gene primers were amplified, and this amplification served to estimate nucleated cell counts. Libraries were prepared by immunoSEQ multiplex PCR; TCRdb keeps only in-frame clonotypes and omits some of them. The V and J calls and clone size are taken from that table; D and trimming were inferred from the DNA. The data hold about 150,000 clones, with 88% observed a single time. The sample was peripheral blood. The source of this sequence is a man in his fifties who had recovered from COVID-19. The gene calls are TRBV28 and TRBJ1-1, with unresolved D. The CDR3 nucleotides read TGTGCCAGCAGCCCGAGAGTCTCCACTGAAGCTTTCTTT. It encodes CASSPRVSTEAFF.